Each of the 15 T cell receptor beta chains below was sequenced from the same sample in a study of CD8+ T cells in alopecia areata. Extracted RNA was reverse transcribed into cDNA, the sequencing template. TCRdb keeps only in-frame clones here, not all; method: immunoSEQ multiplex PCR. The data contain hundreds of thousands of clones, 67% of them singletons. This specimen was CD4+ T cells sorted from blood, taken at week 0. Source of these receptors: a human donor with alopecia areata.

This rearrangement joins TRBV4-2 to TRBJ2-3; D gene unclear. The V gene lost 0 bases and the J gene lost 3 bases, with 7 bases spanning the gap. The CDR3 runs to 14 residues. The germline CDR1 and CDR2 sequences are LGHNA and YNFKEQ. CDR3 DNA: TGTGCCAGCAGCCAAGATTTTGGAACAGATACGCAGTATTTT. Amino acids: CASSQDFGTDTQYF.

This chain joins TRBV30 and TRBJ2-2; 11 bases are a match to TRBD2. This CDR3 has 15 amino acids. Germline CDR1 is GTSNPN and CDR2 is SVGIG (reference sequence). Trimming at V came to 8 bases and at J to 4 bases, leaving 9 bases not matched to a gene. The CDR3 DNA is TGTGCCCGTAAGACTAGCGGGGCTTCCACCGGGGAGCTGTTTTTT. This gives the protein CARKTSGASTGELFF.

This clone was counted a few times. The chain has TRBV7-2 and TRBJ2-6; a possible D gene is TRBD2 (6 bases). The CDR3 has 14 amino acids. Per germline, CDR1 SGHTA and CDR2 FQGNSA. Trimming stripped 10 bases from V and 0 bases from J, with 10 bases between. The CDR3 region has the DNA TGTGCCACCACGCGGGGCTCTGGGGCCAACGTCCTGACTTTC. It encodes CATTRGSGANVLTF.

V and J are TRBV10-3 and TRBJ2-3; no reliable D call. The CDR3 extends over 13 amino acids. Trimming removed 7 bases from V and 0 bases from J, with 8 bases in between. The germline V gene encodes CDR1 ENHRY and CDR2 SYGVKD. The CDR3 sequence is CAIKSDSTDTQYF. CDR3 nucleotides: TGTGCCATCAAATCCGATAGCACAGATACGCAGTATTTT.

The V call is TRBV29-1, the J call TRBJ1-1; TRBD1 is a possible D gene (5 bases). CDR1 SQVTM and CDR2 ANQGSEA come from the germline V gene. The CDR3 is 14 residues long. Trimming removed 6 bases from V and 3 bases from J, with 17 bases in between. The CDR3 loop reads CSVNPRGTDTEAFF. CDR3 sequence (DNA): TGCAGCGTCAATCCTCGGGGGACGGACACTGAAGCTTTCTTT.

The chain is built from TRBV5-1 and TRBJ1-3; a weak D match, TRBD1 (6 bases). Germline loops: CDR1 SGHRS, CDR2 YFSETQ. The ends were cut back, 4 bases at V and 0 bases at J, with 20 bases in the middle. The CDR3 is 18 residues long. CDR3 sequence (DNA): TGCGCCAGCAGCCCATCACCGGGACACCAGAGCTCTGGAAACACCATATATTTT. Translating it yields CASSPSPGHQSSGNTIYF.

The chain employs TRBV6-4 and TRBJ1-6; D may be TRBD1 (5 bases). Germline values: CDR1 MRHNA, CDR2 SNTAGT. The CDR3 contains 13 residues. V gave up 5 bases and J gave up 8 bases, with 10 bases separating them. The CDR3 is CASSRQGDSPLHF. CDR3 nucleotides: TGTGCCAGCAGTCGGCAGGGAGATTCACCCCTCCACTTT.

This chain joins TRBV4-3 and TRBJ2-2; no definite D call. CDR3 size: 14 residues. V was pared by 1 base and J by 8 bases, with 11 bases between. Germline V gene lookup returns CDR1 LGHNA and CDR2 YSLEER. The CDR3 here is CASSQGAAKGELFF. The CDR3 region has the DNA TGCGCCAGCAGCCAAGGGGCAGCGAAAGGGGAGCTGTTTTTT.

The rearrangement links TRBV7-9 to TRBJ1-6, with D maybe TRBD1 (6 bases). CDR1 SEHNR and CDR2 FQNEAQ come from the germline V gene (reference sequence). Trimming cost V 8 bases and J 7 bases, with 15 bases left between them. CDR3 length: 14 amino acids. DNA for the CDR3: TGTGCCAGCTCAACGCAGGGGATGAATTCACCCCTCCACTTT. As protein: CASSTQGMNSPLHF.

A remark on this clone: Germline is not matched at one junction end, which may reflect a read error. J is TRBJ2-1 and V is TRBV11-2; D might be TRBD2 (6 bases). CDR3 length: 15 residues. Germline V gene sequence: CDR1 SGHAT, CDR2 FQNNGV. Here the CDR3 reads CASSIDGSSYNEQFF. CDR3 nucleotides: TGTGCCAGCAGCATAGACGGGAGCTCCTACAATGAGCAGTTCTTC. Drawing the rest from reference TRBV11-2 and TRBJ2-1, the complete variable domain is EAGVAQSPRYKIIEKRQSVAFWCNPISGHATLYWYQQILGQGPKLLIQFQNNGVVDDSQLPKDRFSAERLKGVDSTLKIQPAKLEDSAVYLCASSIDGSSYNEQFFGPGTRLTVL.

V gene TRBV29-1 combines with J gene TRBJ2-7; D remains unclear. The CDR3 has 13 residues. In germline, CDR1 is SQVTM, CDR2 ANQGSEA. V shed 7 bases and J shed 0 bases, with 13 bases lying between them. This CDR3 is CSGLSTSSYEQYF. The CDR3 bases are TGCAGCGGGCTAAGTACGAGCTCCTACGAGCAGTACTTC.

In this sample, this clone turned up once. CDR3 sequence (DNA): TGTGCCTGGACAGGGCATGGGACAGGGGACGAGCAGTACTTC. This translates into CAWTGHGTGDEQYF. The chain carries TRBV30 and TRBJ2-7, with 10 bases lining up with TRBD1. Germline-derived CDR1 and CDR2 are GTSNPN and SVGIG (reference sequence). V shed 4 bases, J shed 5 bases, and the junction held 8 bases outside the gene matches. The CDR3 runs to 14 residues.

In DNA, the CDR3 is TGTGCCACCAGCAGCCGCTCGTCTGGGGCCAACGTCCTGACTTTC. Amino acids: CATSSRSSGANVLTF. The chain is built from TRBV15 and TRBJ2-6; D remains ambiguous. Trimming pared 3 bases from V and 1 base from J, leaving 7 bases between. CDR3 length: 15 amino acids. Germline V gene lookup returns CDR1 LNHNV and CDR2 YYDKDF (reference sequence). The variable domain in full, with the rest retrieved from reference TRBV15 and TRBJ2-6, is DAMVIQNPRYQVTQFGKPVTLSCSQTLNHNVMYWYQQKSSQAPKLLFHYYDKDFNNEADTPDNFQSRRPNTSFCFLDIRSPGLGDTAMYLCATSSRSSGANVLTFGAGSRLTVL.

The chain has TRBV29-1 and TRBJ2-6, with no clear D. V was clipped by 4 bases and J by 0 bases, with 10 bases between them. This CDR3 contains 15 residues. Germline V gene data show CDR1 as SQVTM and CDR2 as ANQGSEA. For the CDR3, the DNA is TGCAGCGTTGTTGTCCCGAGCTCTGGGGCCAACGTCCTGACTTTC. It codes for CSVVVPSSGANVLTF.

The chain has TRBV13 and TRBJ2-1; the D is unclear. The germline V gene has CDR1 PRHDT and CDR2 FYEKMQ (reference sequence). V gave up 2 bases and J gave up 8 bases, with 10 bases separating them. The CDR3 spans 13 residues. The CDR3 nucleotides read TGTGCCAGCAGCTTAAGACTTATCGATGAGCAGTTCTTC. This translates into CASSLRLIDEQFF.